These 19 T cell receptor beta chains were sequenced from one sample in a study of metastatic and nonmetastatic thyroid tumors. Every patient was untreated before thyroid surgery. With MiXCR, TCRdb reprocessed the PCR reads. The sample holds 30,000 to 35,000 clones, about 30% seen once. Sequences were obtained from blood. These receptors came from a female donor with papillary thyroid cancer or a benign thyroid nodule (not recorded which). Some clones in this sample may be carry-over from other donors' samples.

This clone was observed many times. This chain links TRBV29-1 with TRBJ2-3, with 10 positions matching TRBD2. V shed 2 bases and J 3 bases; nucleotides not matched to a gene: 5. From germline, CDR1 is SQVTM and CDR2 ANQGSEA. This CDR3 comprises 15 residues. CDR3 in amino acids: CSVETASGSTDTQYF. CDR3 in DNA: TGCAGCGTTGAAACCGCTAGCGGGAGTACAGATACGCAGTATTTT.

The J gene is TRBJ2-7, the V gene TRBV25-1, with 9 bases matching TRBD1. Trimming removed 3 bases from V and 0 bases from J; junction bases left unmatched: 9. Germline CDR1 is MGHDK and CDR2 is SYGVNS. This CDR3 has 17 amino acids. The CDR3 nucleotides are TGTGCCAGCAGTGATCCTAGGGACAGGGCAAGCTCCTACGAGCAGTACTTC. Protein sequence: CASSDPRDRASSYEQYF.

This clone was counted at least ten times. The gene calls are TRBV27 and TRBJ2-1; 15 bases map to TRBD2. CDR3 size: 17 residues. V was pared by 6 bases and J by 7 bases, with 10 bases of the junction left unmatched. In germline, CDR1 is MNHEY, CDR2 SMNVEV (reference sequence). CDR3 amino acids: CASSHRTSGRAGNEQFF. The CDR3 coding sequence is TGTGCCAGCAGCCACCGGACTAGCGGGAGGGCGGGGAATGAGCAGTTCTTC.

This clone was detected a few times. At the DNA level, this CDR3 is encoded by other sequences in the same sample as well. This chain links TRBV19 with TRBJ1-2, with TRBD1 matching over 8 bases. V lost 5 bases to trimming and J lost 5 bases; unmatched junction nucleotides: 7. Germline CDR1 and CDR2: LNHDA and SQIVND (reference sequence). The CDR3 is made up of 14 amino acids. The CDR3 region has the DNA TGTGCCAGTAGTTGGACAGGGAACGCGTATGGCTACACCTTC. Protein sequence: CASSWTGNAYGYTF.

The rearrangement links TRBV5-6 to TRBJ1-1, with D uncertain. Germline V lookup: CDR1 SGHDT, CDR2 YYEEEE. This CDR3 is 13 amino acids long. With 1 base removed from V and 5 bases from J, the gap between germline ends came to 9 bases. CDR3 sequence: CASSLREETEAFF. The CDR3 nucleotides read TGTGCCAGCAGCTTGCGGGAGGAAACTGAAGCTTTCTTT.

This clone is medium-sized in the sample. V gene TRBV6-1 combines with J gene TRBJ1-1; perhaps TRBD1 as D (6 bases). The CDR3 is 18 amino acids. V gave up 2 bases and J gave up 4 bases, with 23 bases separating them. From germline, CDR1 is MNHNS and CDR2 SASEGT. The CDR3 loop reads CASSESTRFSGQVTEAFF. The DNA of the CDR3 is TGTGCCAGCAGTGAATCCACCCGGTTCTCGGGACAAGTCACTGAAGCTTTCTTT.

The chain links TRBV30 to TRBJ2-1; 9 nucleotides agree with TRBD1. The CDR3 totals 14 residues. From germline, CDR1 is GTSNPN and CDR2 SVGIG (reference sequence). V gave up 4 bases and J gave up 8 bases; unmatched junction bases: 9. CDR3 residues: CAWNTGTGRHEQFF. The CDR3 DNA reads TGTGCCTGGAACACCGGGACAGGGAGGCATGAGCAGTTCTTC.

The V and J genes are TRBV6-1 and TRBJ1-4; TRBD1 matches 11 bases. Germline V gives CDR1 MNHNS, CDR2 SASEGT. V shed 7 bases and J 3 bases; nucleotides not matched to a gene: 4. The CDR3 contains 15 residues. This chain's CDR3 is CASTGTGGSNEKLFF. The CDR3 DNA sequence: TGTGCCAGCACCGGGACAGGGGGATCTAATGAAAAACTGTTTTTT.

Remarks on this clone: A read error may produce the germline difference seen at one junction end. The chain is built from TRBV5-1 and TRBJ2-7, with D uncertain. This CDR3 comprises 15 residues. Germline CDR1 reads SGHRS; CDR2 reads YFSETQ. CDR3 sequence: CASCLGHGQYYEQYF. The CDR3 nucleotides are TGCGCCAGCTGCTTGGGCCACGGGCAGTACTACGAGCAGTACTTC.

The genes are TRBV28 and TRBJ1-1, with 7 bases identical to TRBD1. There are 14 residues in the CDR3. Germline CDR1 MDHEN, CDR2 SYDVKM. V dropped 6 bases and J dropped 1; count of bases not matched to a gene: 5. CDR3 coding DNA: TGTGCCAGCAGCCCAGGGGGTAGGAACACTGAAGCTTTCTTT. This translates into CASSPGGRNTEAFF.

This CDR3 reads CASSQGTGHNEQFF. As DNA, the CDR3 is TGCGCCAGCAGCCAGGGGACAGGACACAATGAGCAGTTCTTC. The rearrangement joins TRBV4-3 to TRBJ2-1, with 8 bases identical to TRBD1. Germline V lookup: CDR1 LGHNA, CDR2 YSLEER. The CDR3 runs 14 residues. The ends lost 3 bases at V and 5 bases at J; junction bases unmatched: 3.

This clone has a handful of counts. At one of its ends the junction is not consistent with the germline gene, which may arise from a read error. V is TRBV6-9 and J is TRBJ1-1, with D tentatively TRBD1 (6 bases). CDR1 is MNHGY and CDR2 is SVAAGI in the germline V gene. This CDR3 is built from 16 residues. For the CDR3, the DNA is TGTGCCAGCATCCACACTTATAAGGGAGGGGGAGATGAATCTTTCTTT. It codes for CASIHTYKGGGDESFF.

The chain carries TRBV11-2 and TRBJ2-1; D gene uncertain. Germline CDR1 SGHAT, CDR2 FQNNGV. Trimming stripped 0 bases from V and 3 bases from J, with 12 bases between. The CDR3 covers 16 residues. The CDR3 region is CASSLDRSIVYNEQFF. CDR3 bases: TGTGCCAGCAGCTTAGACAGGTCGATCGTCTACAATGAGCAGTTCTTC. The whole variable domain, remainder taken from reference TRBV11-2 and TRBJ2-1, is EAGVAQSPRYKIIEKRQSVAFWCNPISGHATLYWYQQILGQGPKLLIQFQNNGVVDDSQLPKDRFSAERLKGVDSTLKIQPAKLEDSAVYLCASSLDRSIVYNEQFFGPGTRLTVL.

CDR3 coding DNA: TGCAGTGCTAGAGATCCAGGGATCAATGGCTACACCTTC. Protein: CSARDPGINGYTF. The V and J genes are TRBV20-1 and TRBJ1-2; D might be TRBD1 (5 bases). This CDR3 region has 13 residues. The V gene lost 0 bases and the J gene lost 6 bases, with 11 bases spanning the gap. In germline, CDR1 is DFQATT, CDR2 SNEGSKA (reference sequence).

This clone was detected only a few times. The chain recombines TRBV7-8 with TRBJ2-7, with D perhaps assigned TRBD1 or TRBD2 (5 bases each). The germline CDR1 and CDR2 sequences are SGHVS and FQNEAQ. This CDR3 spans 14 amino acids. The V end was cut by 2 bases, the J end by 4 bases, with 12 bases between. CDR3 protein: CASSLPGWGYEQYF. The CDR3 DNA reads TGTGCCAGCAGCTTACCAGGCTGGGGGTACGAGCAGTACTTC.

The chain carries TRBV5-1 and TRBJ2-6; 7 positions agree with TRBD2. This CDR3 comprises 20 residues. V shed 2 bases, J shed 0 bases, and the junction held 14 bases outside the gene matches. CDR1 is SGHRS, CDR2 YFSETQ, per germline. The CDR3 spells CASSFTPASSGYSGANVLTF. Here the CDR3 DNA reads TGCGCCAGCAGCTTCACCCCCGCCTCTAGCGGATACTCTGGGGCCAACGTCCTGACTTTC.

This clone was detected many times. The rearrangement links TRBV6-2 or TRBV6-3 to TRBJ2-7, with D perhaps TRBD2 (6 bases). Trimming removed 5 bases at V and 2 bases at J, with 19 bases between. The germline V gene has CDR1 MNHEY and CDR2 SVGEGT. The CDR3 loop spans 16 amino acids. DNA for the CDR3: TGTGCCAGCAGTACCCGACGACTAGATGTTACCTACGAGCAGTACTTC. It codes for CASSTRRLDVTYEQYF.

The chain carries TRBV30 and TRBJ1-2; D not certain. CDR3 length: 13 residues. V lost 0 bases, J lost 1 base, and 6 bases lay in between. The V gene's germline CDR1 is GTSNPN and CDR2 SVGIG (reference sequence). For the CDR3, the DNA is TGTGCCTGGAGTGTAAATCTTAACTATGGCTACACCTTC. Translated, it gives CAWSVNLNYGYTF.

With respect to this clone: At one end the junction does not follow the germline gene, possibly because of a read error. Other DNA sequences in this specimen translate into the identical CDR3. The chain has TRBV9 and TRBJ1-2; 11 positions agree with TRBD1. The CDR3 has 16 residues. CDR1 and CDR2 (germline): SGDLS, YYNGEE. CDR3 amino acids: CASSVGTGGEIYGYTF. CDR3 nucleotides: TGTGCCAGCAGCGTAGGGACAGGGGGCGAAATCTATGGCTACACATTC.